A selection of T cell receptor beta chains follows, all from one sample in a study of cytomegalovirus exposure and HLA in healthy donors. Assay used: immunoSEQ multiplex PCR; TCRdb lists only in-frame clones, some missing. Its clone listing holds some 110,000 clones. The sample taken for sequencing was PBMCs. Receptors originate from a middle-aged man in good health and CMV-seropositive. Each CDR3 is given with its conserved first and last residue. D genes are given only for firm matches.

V gene	J gene	D gene	CDR3 protein	CDR3 DNA
TRBV10-3	TRBJ1-4	TRBD1	CAISESITGGLNEKLFF	TGTGCCATCAGTGAGTCGATAACAGGGGGCCTAAATGAAAAACTGTTTTTT
TRBV5-6	TRBJ2-2	.	CASSLKLRGNTGELFF	TGTGCCAGCAGCTTAAAGTTGCGGGGGAACACCGGGGAGCTGTTTTTT
TRBV19	TRBJ2-1	.	CASSMAFTNEQFF	TGTGCCAGTAGTATGGCTTTTACCAATGAGCAGTTCTTC
TRBV25-1	TRBJ2-7	.	CASSEFRAGSYEQYF	TGTGCCAGCAGTGAATTTAGGGCAGGGTCCTACGAGCAGTACTTC
TRBV28	TRBJ2-7	TRBD1	CASRGDRRREQYF	TGTGCCAGCAGGGGGGACAGGCGTAGAGAGCAGTACTTC
TRBV15	TRBJ2-7	.	CATSRTATTYEQYF	TGTGCCACCAGTAGGACAGCCACAACCTACGAGCAGTACTTC
TRBV29-1	TRBJ2-7	TRBD2	CSVAQRENYEQYF	TGCAGCGTTGCACAGCGGGAGAACTACGAGCAGTACTTC
TRBV2	TRBJ2-2	.	CAILSAGGELFF	TGTGCCATCCTTAGCGCGGGCGGGGAGCTGTTTTTT
TRBV28	TRBJ1-2	.	CASRNTDTYGYTF	TGTGCCAGCAGGAATACAGATACCTATGGCTACACCTTC
TRBV7-7	TRBJ2-1	TRBD2	CASSSGTSGTLFF	TGTGCTAGCAGCTCTGGGACTAGCGGGACCCTGTTCTTC
TRBV6-1	TRBJ2-1	.	CAAAGRQFF	TGTGCCGCGGCGGGAAGGCAGTTCTTC
TRBV4-1	TRBJ2-3	TRBD1	CASSLRGPGITDTQYF	TGCGCCAGCAGCCTCAGGGGGCCGGGGATCACAGATACGCAGTATTTT
TRBV6-1	TRBJ2-1	.	CASRLPQSDEQFF	TGTGCCAGCAGACTCCCCCAGAGCGATGAGCAGTTCTTC
TRBV5-1	TRBJ2-3	.	CASSLDKRDTQYF	TGCGCCAGCAGCTTGGATAAGAGAGATACGCAGTATTTT
TRBV6-1	TRBJ1-2	.	CASSDPTAVYGYTF	TGTGCCAGCAGTGACCCGACAGCAGTCTATGGCTACACCTTC
TRBV7-3	TRBJ2-3	.	CASSLEGADTQYF	TGTGCCAGCAGCTTGGAGGGCGCAGATACGCAGTATTTT
TRBV15	TRBJ2-1	TRBD2	CATSSSGTSGPRGTYNEQFF	TGTGCCACCAGCAGCTCCGGGACTAGCGGACCACGAGGGACCTACAATGAGCAGTTCTTC
TRBV25-1	TRBJ1-5	TRBD1	CASTPTGPGNQPQHF	TGTGCCAGCACCCCGACAGGGCCCGGCAATCAGCCCCAGCATTTT
TRBV5-8	TRBJ1-5	.	CASSSSWRRQAGNQPQHF	TGTGCCAGCAGCTCCTCTTGGCGGCGCCAAGCTGGCAATCAGCCCCAGCATTTT
TRBV15	TRBJ1-5	.	CATSKGGKHQPQHF	TGTGCCACCAGCAAGGGAGGGAAACATCAGCCCCAGCATTTT
TRBV29-1	TRBJ1-1	.	CSVKEGTEAFF	TGCAGCGTCAAAGAGGGAACTGAAGCTTTCTTT
TRBV7-9	TRBJ2-2	TRBD2	CASSSFLGRESYTGELFF	TGTGCCAGCAGCTCCTTCCTTGGGCGGGAGAGTTACACCGGGGAGCTGTTTTTT
TRBV7-9	TRBJ1-1	.	CASSLIPQGKNTEAFF	TGTGCCAGCAGCCTAATCCCCCAGGGGAAGAACACTGAAGCTTTCTTT
TRBV7-7	TRBJ2-7	TRBD1	CASSSGQGSYEQYF	TGTGCCAGCAGCTCCGGACAGGGTTCCTACGAGCAGTACTTC
TRBV6-5	TRBJ2-7	TRBD1	CASKRGRAYEQYF	TGTGCCAGCAAGAGGGGGCGGGCCTACGAGCAGTACTTC
TRBV4-3	TRBJ1-6	.	CASSLPNGPLHF	TGCGCCAGCAGCCTACCGAATGGCCCCCTCCACTTT
TRBV19	TRBJ2-2	TRBD1	CASSITGVGAGELFF	TGTGCCAGTAGTATCACAGGGGTTGGCGCCGGGGAGCTGTTTTTT
TRBV5-1	TRBJ2-7	.	CASSDDRDFLQYEQYF	TGCGCCAGCAGCGACGACCGGGACTTCCTCCAGTACGAGCAGTACTTC
TRBV5-1	TRBJ2-7	TRBD2	CASSLVAGTYEQYF	TGCGCCAGCAGCTTGGTAGCGGGAACCTACGAGCAGTACTTC
TRBV28	TRBJ2-1	TRBD1	CASYKTGVDNEQFF	TGTGCCAGCTATAAGACAGGGGTGGACAATGAGCAGTTCTTC
TRBV4-3	TRBJ1-4	.	CASSQETGGDEKLFF	TGCGCCAGCAGCCAAGAGACAGGTGGCGATGAAAAACTGTTTTTT
TRBV27	TRBJ1-1	.	CASSLYKSPTEAFF	TGTGCCAGCAGTTTATATAAAAGCCCCACTGAAGCTTTCTTT
TRBV5-1	TRBJ2-1	.	CASSFSGSYNEQFF	TGCGCCAGCAGCTTTTCAGGCTCCTACAATGAGCAGTTCTTC
TRBV7-2	TRBJ1-1	.	CASSLAAGPNTEAFF	TGTGCCAGCAGCTTAGCGGCAGGGCCGAACACTGAAGCTTTCTTT
TRBV29-1	TRBJ2-3	TRBD2	CSVEERLAGGPGDTQYF	TGCAGCGTTGAAGAAAGACTAGCGGGAGGGCCGGGAGATACGCAGTATTTT
TRBV9	TRBJ1-4	.	CASNPSGKGNEKLFF	TGTGCCAGCAACCCCAGCGGGAAAGGGAACGAAAAACTGTTTTTT
TRBV6-5	TRBJ2-2	TRBD2	CASRLSSGTGELFF	TGTGCCAGCAGGCTTTCTAGCGGCACCGGGGAGCTGTTTTTT
TRBV11-2	TRBJ2-1	TRBD2	CASSLSGGAGYNEQFF	TGTGCCAGCAGCCTGAGTGGGGGAGCGGGGTACAATGAGCAGTTCTTC
TRBV28	TRBJ1-2	.	CASRPGHTYGYTF	TGTGCCAGCAGGCCGGGACATACGTATGGCTACACCTTC
TRBV5-4	TRBJ1-5	TRBD1	CATTDRGSNQPQHF	TGTGCCACTACGGACAGGGGCAGCAATCAGCCCCAGCATTTT
TRBV29-1	TRBJ2-7	TRBD2	CSAGLAGASYEQYF	TGCAGCGCCGGACTAGCGGGAGCAAGCTACGAGCAGTACTTC
TRBV28	TRBJ2-1	TRBD2	CASTPTAGGPYNEQFF	TGTGCCAGCACCCCCACGGCGGGAGGACCCTACAATGAGCAGTTCTTC